These 19 T cell receptor beta chains were all obtained from the same sample, sequenced in a study of lymphopenia after photon versus proton radiotherapy. Measured with immunoSEQ multiplex PCR; TCRdb has only the in-frame clones, and not every one. The sample yields around 17,000 clones, around 84% seen once. The sample consisted of peripheral blood, taken from a patient treated with proton-based radiotherapy. The receptors stem from a man aged 70 or older with pancreatic cancer.

V gene TRBV7-9 combines with J gene TRBJ1-1; 9 nucleotides agree with TRBD1. In germline, CDR1 is SEHNR, CDR2 FQNEAQ (reference sequence). The CDR3 contains 14 residues. Unmatched junction bases numbered 3, after V lost 5 bases and J lost 2 bases. CDR3 amino acids: CASSQQGANTEAFF. CDR3 bases: TGTGCCAGCAGCCAACAGGGGGCTAACACTGAAGCTTTCTTT.

The rearrangement joins TRBV6-6 to TRBJ1-6, with unresolved D. Germline lookup yields CDR1 MNHNY and CDR2 SVGAGI (reference sequence). The CDR3 runs 14 residues. The V and J ends lost 7 bases and 7 bases respectively, with 14 bases between them. As DNA, the CDR3 is TGTGCCAGCACCCGTGGGCAGGCAAATTCACCCCTCCACTTT. Protein: CASTRGQANSPLHF.

The gene calls are TRBV7-2 and TRBJ2-2; 9 bases match TRBD1. The junction had 10 bases not matched to a gene; V was cut back by 7 bases and J by 4 bases. This CDR3 spans 16 amino acids. Germline CDR1 reads SGHTA; CDR2 reads FQGNSA. The DNA for the CDR3 is TGTGCCAGCACCCCTTCCGGGACAGGGAGCACCGGGGAGCTGTTTTTT. Translated, it gives CASTPSGTGSTGELFF.

The chain carries TRBV10-3 and TRBJ2-1, with D unresolved. The CDR3 consists of 15 residues. The germline V gene encodes CDR1 ENHRY and CDR2 SYGVKD. Trimming took 3 bases from V and 0 from J, leaving 9 bases between them. CDR3 sequence reads: CAISEALNSYNEQFF. CDR3 nucleotide sequence: TGTGCCATCAGTGAAGCACTCAACTCCTACAATGAGCAGTTCTTC.

The chain combines TRBV5-6 with TRBJ1-6, with 7 bases matching TRBD1. Trimming at V came to 4 bases and at J to 10 bases, leaving 5 bases not matched to a gene. In germline, CDR1 is SGHDT, CDR2 YYEEEE. The CDR3 covers 13 residues. The CDR3 DNA is TGTGCCAGCAGCAGTACAGGGGCCTCACCCCTCCACTTT. It translates to CASSSTGASPLHF.

This rearrangement joins TRBV9 to TRBJ2-1; D not certain. This CDR3 contains 12 residues. The germline CDR1 and CDR2 sequences are SGDLS and YYNGEE. Trimming removed 4 bases at V and 9 bases at J, with 11 bases between. The CDR3 protein is CASSSMGPEQFF. CDR3 sequence (DNA): TGTGCCAGCAGCTCTATGGGCCCTGAGCAGTTCTTC.

V usage is TRBV5-1 and J usage is TRBJ1-1; D possibly corresponds to TRBD1 (6 bases). Germline V gene data show CDR1 as SGHRS and CDR2 as YFSETQ. The V and J ends lost 0 bases and 1 base respectively, with 7 bases between them. There are 14 residues in the CDR3. CDR3 region: CASSLDRANTEAFF. The CDR3, as DNA: TGCGCCAGCAGCTTGGACAGGGCGAACACTGAAGCTTTCTTT.

The rearrangement links TRBV6-6 to TRBJ1-6; D call uncertain. CDR3 length: 15 amino acids. Deletions cut 6 bases from V and 0 bases from J, with 9 bases between. Germline V gene lookup returns CDR1 MNHNY and CDR2 SVGAGI (reference sequence). The CDR3 spells CASSQMSSYNSPLHF. Written as DNA, the CDR3 is TGTGCCAGCAGCCAGATGAGCTCCTATAATTCACCCCTCCACTTT.

This chain connects TRBV5-4 to TRBJ2-5; no definite D call. Germline assignment: CDR1 SGHNT and CDR2 YYREEE (reference sequence). The V and J ends lost 3 bases and 1 base respectively, with 7 bases between them. CDR3 size: 13 residues. The CDR3 spells CASSSDPQETQYF. DNA of the CDR3: TGTGCCAGCAGCTCGGACCCCCAAGAGACCCAGTACTTC. The whole variable domain, filled in from reference TRBV5-4 and TRBJ2-5, reads ETGVTQSPTHLIKTRGQQVTLRCSSQSGHNTVSWYQQALGQGPQFIFQYYREEENGRGNFPPRFSGLQFPNYSSELNVNALELDDSALYLCASSSDPQETQYFGPGTRLLVL.

This chain links TRBV7-3 with TRBJ2-3; 13 bases match TRBD2. The CDR3 consists of 17 residues. Germline CDR1 is SGHTA and CDR2 is FQGTGA. J was trimmed by 9 bases and V by 2 bases; bases with no gene match: 11. The chain's CDR3 is CASSLESGTSGVGTQYF. The CDR3 region has the DNA TGTGCCAGCAGCTTAGAATCCGGGACTAGCGGGGTTGGAACGCAGTATTTT.

The gene calls are TRBV19 and TRBJ2-7; D not resolved. Deletions cut 2 bases from V and 1 base from J, with 15 bases between. The CDR3 extends over 16 amino acids. The germline V gene encodes CDR1 LNHDA and CDR2 SQIVND (reference sequence). The CDR3 coding sequence is TGTGCCAGTAGTATATGGAGAGAACACCCTTCCTACGAGCAGTACTTC. Amino acids: CASSIWREHPSYEQYF.

The chain couples TRBV30 to TRBJ2-1; 8 bases are a match to TRBD1. This CDR3 has 16 residues. Germline V gives CDR1 GTSNPN, CDR2 SVGIG (reference sequence). J lost 6 bases, V lost 2 bases, and 12 bases had no gene match. The CDR3 is CAWSSIQGAPLNEQFF. The CDR3 DNA follows: TGTGCCTGGAGTTCAATTCAGGGGGCGCCGCTCAATGAGCAGTTCTTC. The variable domain in full, completed from reference TRBV30 and TRBJ2-1, reads SQTIHQWPATLVQPVGSPLSLECTVEGTSNPNLYWYRQAAGRGLQLLFYSVGIGQISSEVPQNLSASRPQDRQFILSSKKLLLSDSGFYLCAWSSIQGAPLNEQFFGPGTRLTVL.

This chain joins TRBV5-1 and TRBJ2-7, with D tentatively TRBD1 (6 bases). With 1 base removed from V and 2 bases from J, the gap between germline ends came to 7 bases. Germline CDR1 SGHRS, CDR2 YFSETQ. This CDR3 has 13 amino acids. CDR3 residues: CASSLPGAYEQYF. The CDR3, as DNA: TGCGCCAGCAGCTTGCCAGGGGCCTACGAGCAGTACTTC.

This rearrangement joins TRBV6-1 to TRBJ1-2, with 8 nucleotides matching TRBD1. Unmatched junction bases numbered 7, after V lost 4 bases and J lost 0 bases. CDR1 is MNHNS, CDR2 SASEGT, per germline. The CDR3 length is 16 residues. The CDR3 region has the DNA TGTGCCAGCAGTGTAGGACAGGGAAGAGCTAACTATGGCTACACCTTC. Translating gives CASSVGQGRANYGYTF.

This clone occurred a few times. The chain is built from TRBV7-9 and TRBJ2-7; no clear D gene. Germline CDR1 is SEHNR and CDR2 is FQNEAQ (reference sequence). The CDR3 runs to 11 residues. V was trimmed by 0 bases and J by 7 bases, leaving 4 bases between them. Here the CDR3 DNA reads TGTGCCAGCAGCTTAGCGCTTGAGCAGTACTTC. Its protein product is CASSLALEQYF.

The rearrangement links TRBV5-5 to TRBJ1-1; no definite D call. The CDR3 is 13 amino acids. Deletions cut 0 bases from V and 3 bases from J, with 6 bases between. Per the germline V gene, CDR1 is SGHKS and CDR2 is YYEKEE (reference sequence). The CDR3 is CASSLAVHTEAFF. The CDR3 region has the DNA TGTGCCAGCAGCTTGGCGGTTCACACTGAAGCTTTCTTT.

The rearrangement links TRBV7-8 to TRBJ1-4; D perhaps matches TRBD1 (5 bases). The CDR3 spans 13 residues. Germline CDR1 reads SGHVS; CDR2 reads FQNEAQ. The germline V and J ends were trimmed by 5 bases and 4 bases, with 8 bases remaining between them. CDR3 amino acids: CASSAGRNEKLFF. The CDR3 DNA reads as TGTGCCAGCAGCGCAGGGCGTAATGAAAAACTGTTTTTT.

This clone was seen only a few times. The CDR3 DNA reads as TGTGCCTCACAGGACGGAATCCTGCCCTACGAGCAGTACTTC. Translation: CASQDGILPYEQYF. The chain carries TRBV6-5 and TRBJ2-7; TRBD1 might be the D (5 bases). Trimming removed 11 bases from V and 2 bases from J, with 19 bases in between. Germline CDR1 is MNHEY and CDR2 is SVGAGI. The CDR3 is made up of 14 amino acids.

This sequence joins TRBV6-1 and TRBJ2-3, with 9 bases aligning to TRBD1. The CDR3 loop spans 17 amino acids. Looked up from germline, CDR1 is MNHNS and CDR2 is SASEGT. Unmatched junction bases numbered 4, after V lost 0 bases and J lost 0 bases. CDR3 DNA sequence: TGTGCCAGCAGTGAAGCTGGGACAGGGATTAGCACAGATACGCAGTATTTT. This gives the protein CASSEAGTGISTDTQYF.